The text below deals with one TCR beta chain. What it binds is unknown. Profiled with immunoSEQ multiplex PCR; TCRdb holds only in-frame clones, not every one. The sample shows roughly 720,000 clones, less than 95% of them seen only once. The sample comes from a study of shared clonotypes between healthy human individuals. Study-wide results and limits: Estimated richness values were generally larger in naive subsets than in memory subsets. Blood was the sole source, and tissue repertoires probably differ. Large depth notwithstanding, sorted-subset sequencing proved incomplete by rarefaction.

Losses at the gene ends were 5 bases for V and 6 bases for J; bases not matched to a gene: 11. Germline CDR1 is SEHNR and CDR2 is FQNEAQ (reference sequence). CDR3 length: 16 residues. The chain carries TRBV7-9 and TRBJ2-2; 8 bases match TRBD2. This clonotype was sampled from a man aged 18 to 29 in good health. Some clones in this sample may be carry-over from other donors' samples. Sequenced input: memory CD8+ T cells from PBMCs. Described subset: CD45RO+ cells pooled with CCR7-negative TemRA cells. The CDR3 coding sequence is TGTGCCAGCAGCGTGAGCGGGAGCTTTAATTCCGGGGAGCTGTTTTTT. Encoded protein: CASSVSGSFNSGELFF.